Each of the 30 T cell receptor beta chains below was sequenced from the same sample in a study of CD8 T cells in ankylosing spondylitis. Overall study results and limits: Seven to nine highly homologous variants formed a TCR beta motif that appeared characteristic of ankylosing spondylitis blood.

TCRdb reprocessed the 5' RACE reads via MiXCR and lists one record per CDR3 protein. The sample holds hundreds of thousands of distinct CDR3 sequences; roughly 26% are singletons and the top ten take 0.85% to 1%. These receptors have no known antigen. Sequenced material: blood, either unsorted or a sorted T cell fraction (not recorded which). Source of these receptors: a male donor with ankylosing spondylitis.

V gene TRBV12-3 or TRBV12-4 combines with J gene TRBJ2-7; 7 bases map to TRBD1. The V and J ends lost 6 bases and 2 bases, in that order; junction bases with no gene match: 4. The CDR3 totals 13 residues. The CDR3 nucleotides are TGTGCCAGCAGCTCCGGGACAGCCTACGAGCAGTACGTC. Translating it yields CASSSGTAYEQYV.

In this sample, this clonotype turned up a few times. The chain couples TRBV7-9 to TRBJ1-2, with a tentative D call TRBD1 (5 bases). V was trimmed by 2 bases and J by 14 bases, leaving 12 bases between them. From germline, CDR1 is SEHNR and CDR2 FQNEAQ (reference sequence). The CDR3 consists of 11 residues. DNA for the CDR3: TGTGCCAGCAGCTTAAGACAGCTGAGTACCTTC. It yields the protein CASSLRQLSTF.

This clonotype was counted between two and nine times. The rearrangement links TRBV5-1 to TRBJ2-1; 7 bases line up with TRBD2. J was trimmed by 3 bases and V by 0 bases; bases with no gene match: 3. The length of the CDR3 is 15 residues. Germline V gene data show CDR1 as SGHRS and CDR2 as YFSETQ. CDR3 DNA: TGCGCCAGCAGCTTGGGACTAGCTAACTACAATGAGCAGTTCTTC. It codes for CASSLGLANYNEQFF.

This clonotype was recorded a few times. The chain uses TRBV20-1 and TRBJ2-1; TRBD2 agrees at 11 bases. CDR3 length: 15 amino acids. Germline CDR1 reads DFQATT; CDR2 reads SNEGSKA (reference sequence). V shed 1 base and J 4 bases; nucleotides not matched to a gene: 3. DNA for the CDR3: TGCAGTGCTAGAGTAACTAGCGGGAGTTACAATGAGCAGTTCTTC. Protein sequence: CSARVTSGSYNEQFF.

The chain combines TRBV10-3 with TRBJ2-1; TRBD2 matches at 11 bases. This CDR3 is 14 amino acids long. Losses at the gene ends were 8 bases for V and 6 bases for J; bases not matched to a gene: 6. The germline V gene has CDR1 ENHRY and CDR2 SYGVKD. DNA for the CDR3: TGTGCCATCGGTAGCGGGAGGGCCCTCAATGAGCAGTTCTTC. This sequence encodes CAIGSGRALNEQFF.

This chain connects TRBV20-1 to TRBJ2-1, with D perhaps TRBD1 (5 bases). Germline CDR1 reads DFQATT; CDR2 reads SNEGSKA (reference sequence). Trimming left V 3 bases short and J 14 bases short, with 11 bases between. The CDR3 runs to 10 residues. CDR3 nucleotides: TGCAGTGCTAGTGCAGGGAAAAAGTTCTTC. Translated: CSASAGKKFF.

The rearrangement joins TRBV5-1 to TRBJ1-4; D unclear. The CDR3 sequence is 14 residues long. Germline values: CDR1 SGHRS, CDR2 YFSETQ. Trimming stripped 0 bases from V and 7 bases from J, with 10 bases between. CDR3 in DNA: TGCGCCAGCAGCTTGGAATCCTCGGCTGAAAAACTGTTTTTT. It encodes CASSLESSAEKLFF.

V gene TRBV5-1 combines with J gene TRBJ2-3; 8 bases fit TRBD2. This CDR3 region has 15 residues. The V and J ends lost 8 bases and 5 bases, in that order; junction bases with no gene match: 13. CDR1 is SGHRS, CDR2 YFSETQ, per germline. The CDR3 region is CASLMSSGSGDTQYF. DNA of the CDR3: TGCGCCAGTTTAATGTCTAGCGGGTCTGGAGATACGCAGTATTTT.

The V and J genes are TRBV11-2 and TRBJ2-1; 7 bases fit TRBD2. V lost 3 bases to trimming and J lost 2 bases; unmatched junction nucleotides: 4. CDR1 is SGHAT and CDR2 is FQNNGV in the germline V gene. The CDR3 consists of 15 residues. DNA of the CDR3: TGTGCCAGCAGCTTTGATGCGGGAGCCTACAATGAGCAGTTCTTC. It translates to CASSFDAGAYNEQFF.

V is TRBV5-1 and J is TRBJ1-1, with unresolved D. The CDR3 contains 14 residues. V lost 4 bases and J lost 0, with 10 bases in between. The germline gives CDR1 SGHRS, CDR2 YFSETQ. CDR3 sequence reads: CASSPGWMNTEAFF. CDR3 in DNA: TGCGCCAGCAGCCCGGGCTGGATGAACACTGAAGCTTTCTTT.

The CDR3 loop reads CASSYLTGETEAFF. CDR3 nucleotide sequence: TGTGCCAGCAGTTACCTCACAGGGGAAACTGAAGCTTTCTTT. The chain combines TRBV6-5 with TRBJ1-1, with TRBD1 matching 7 bases. With 2 bases clipped from V and 5 bases from J, the junction kept 5 bases outside the gene matches. This CDR3 has 14 residues. The germline V gene encodes CDR1 MNHEY and CDR2 SVGAGI.

This clonotype was detected only a few times. The rearrangement links TRBV20-1 to TRBJ2-1; TRBD2 is a possible D gene (5 bases). V was pared by 6 bases and J by 0 bases, with 15 bases between. This CDR3 spans 15 amino acids. The V gene's germline CDR1 is DFQATT and CDR2 SNEGSKA (reference sequence). The CDR3 sequence: CSANPAGSSYNEQFF. The CDR3 DNA is TGCAGTGCCAACCCCGCGGGTAGCTCCTACAATGAGCAGTTCTTC.

The table lists this clonotype with a few counts. V usage is TRBV3-1 and J usage is TRBJ1-2, with D possibly being TRBD1 (5 bases). With 0 bases removed from V and 6 bases from J, the gap between germline ends came to 17 bases. In germline, CDR1 is LGHDT, CDR2 YNNKEL (reference sequence). The CDR3 sequence is 16 residues long. The CDR3 nucleotides are TGTGCCAGCAGCCAAGATCGGGGCCGGACCTCGGATGGCTACACCTTC. This translates into CASSQDRGRTSDGYTF.

This clonotype was found many times. The J gene is TRBJ1-1, the V gene TRBV5-1, with TRBD1 as a possible D gene (6 bases). Germline CDR1 is SGHRS and CDR2 is YFSETQ. V was pared by 4 bases and J by 7 bases, with 17 bases between. This CDR3 contains 14 residues. CDR3 region: CASSAAQGIGEAFF. CDR3 nucleotide sequence: TGCGCCAGCAGCGCCGCTCAGGGGATTGGTGAAGCTTTCTTT.

This clonotype appeared a single time. This chain uses TRBV12-3 or TRBV12-4 with TRBJ2-7; a weak D match, TRBD2 (6 bases). The ends were cut back, 9 bases at V and 3 bases at J, with 21 bases in the middle. The CDR3 length is 15 residues. The CDR3 DNA reads as TGTGCCAGTTCCGAGGACGGCGGGATAATCTACGAGCAGTACTTC. Translated: CASSEDGGIIYEQYF.

The rearrangement uses TRBV20-1 and TRBJ2-3; TRBD1 is a possible D gene (7 bases). The V gene's germline CDR1 is DFQATT and CDR2 SNEGSKA (reference sequence). V was cut by 0 bases and J by 4 bases, with 14 bases left in between. The length of the CDR3 is 15 residues. For the CDR3, the DNA is TGCAGTGCTAGAGACGGAGGGGGCGCGGCAGATACGCAGTATTTT. It specifies CSARDGGGAADTQYF.

This clonotype was counted only a few times. The chain is built from TRBV2 and TRBJ1-6; 7 positions agree with TRBD1. The CDR3 spans 14 residues. The ends lost 7 bases at V and 10 bases at J; junction bases unmatched: 10. Germline loops: CDR1 SNHLY, CDR2 FYNNEI. The DNA for the CDR3 is TGTGCCAGCACCCGAGGGACAGTAGGCTCACCCCTCCACTTT. Residues: CASTRGTVGSPLHF.

This clonotype showed up just a few times. This rearrangement joins TRBV6-1 to TRBJ2-1; 9 bases match TRBD2. The CDR3 spans 14 residues. Looked up from germline, CDR1 is MNHNS and CDR2 is SASEGT. V shed 6 bases and J 5 bases; nucleotides not matched to a gene: 5. CDR3 loop: CASRRLAEDNEQFF. In DNA form, the CDR3 reads TGTGCCAGCAGGAGACTAGCGGAGGACAATGAGCAGTTCTTC.

This clonotype was seen only a few times. This chain links TRBV29-1 with TRBJ2-3, with D possibly TRBD2 on 6 matching bases. With 7 bases removed from V and 0 bases from J, the gap between germline ends came to 8 bases. CDR3 size: 12 residues. Germline CDR1 and CDR2: SQVTM and ANQGSEA. The CDR3 DNA is TGCAGCGGCAGCGGGAGCACAGATACGCAGTATTTT. Amino acids: CSGSGSTDTQYF.

The chain recombines TRBV5-4 with TRBJ1-6; D may be TRBD1 (6 bases). Deletions cut 5 bases from V and 9 bases from J, with 15 bases between. The CDR3 spans 14 residues. Germline-derived CDR1 and CDR2 are SGHNT and YYREEE (reference sequence). CDR3 region: CASSPWGRGSPLHF. For the CDR3, the DNA is TGTGCCAGCAGTCCGTGGGGCAGGGGTTCACCCCTCCACTTT.

This clonotype was seen more than once but under ten times. This chain connects TRBV4-1 to TRBJ2-1; 7 positions match TRBD2. Trimming at V came to 0 bases and at J to 3 bases, leaving 11 bases not matched to a gene. CDR1 MGHRA and CDR2 YSYEKL come from the germline V gene. The CDR3 is 18 amino acids. The CDR3 is CASSQEVMGAGIYNEQFF. CDR3 sequence (DNA): TGCGCCAGCAGCCAAGAAGTCATGGGAGCGGGAATCTACAATGAGCAGTTCTTC.

The chain links TRBV21-1 to TRBJ1-1. TRBV21-1 is tagged as a pseudogene. The CDR3 extends over 15 amino acids. CDR3 nucleotide sequence: TGTGCCAGCAGCAAAGCAGGGTTTATGAACACTGAAGCTTTCTTT. The encoded protein is CASSKAGFMNTEAFF.

Only a few counts were recorded for this clonotype. This chain joins TRBV5-6 and TRBJ2-1, with a possible D match to TRBD2 (6 bases). CDR3 length equals 15 residues. Germline V gene data show CDR1 as SGHDT and CDR2 as YYEEEE. V lost 4 bases, J lost 4 bases, and 15 bases lay in between. Here the CDR3 reads CASSPLSGAYNEQFF. CDR3 nucleotides: TGTGCCAGCAGCCCCCTTAGCGGAGCTTACAATGAGCAGTTCTTC.

The V and J genes are TRBV14 and TRBJ1-2; 10 nucleotides line up with TRBD1. The CDR3 consists of 15 residues. The V gene's germline CDR1 is SGHDN and CDR2 FVKESK. Trimming cost V 2 bases and J 7 bases; bases outside gene matches: 7. Here the CDR3 DNA reads TGTGCCAGCAGCCAATCGGGACAGGGGATAGCTGGCTACACCTTC. Protein sequence: CASSQSGQGIAGYTF.

This clonotype was counted only a few times. The chain joins TRBV7-9 to TRBJ1-4, with unresolved D. V was cut by 4 bases and J by 0 bases, with 6 bases left in between. Germline V gene lookup returns CDR1 SEHNR and CDR2 FQNEAQ (reference sequence). The CDR3 is 14 residues long. The CDR3 nucleotides are TGTGCCAGCAGCTGGGCCACAACTAATGAAAAACTGTTTTTT. This sequence encodes CASSWATTNEKLFF.

The chain has TRBV5-1 and TRBJ2-2; a possible D gene is TRBD1 (6 bases). The CDR3 has 14 amino acids. V was cut by 5 bases and J by 7 bases, with 15 bases left in between. The germline V gene encodes CDR1 SGHRS and CDR2 YFSETQ. CDR3 protein: CASRKQGSDGELFF. In nucleotides, the CDR3 is TGCGCCAGCAGAAAACAGGGCAGCGACGGGGAGCTGTTTTTT.

This sequence joins TRBV20-1 and TRBJ2-7, with TRBD2 matching 8 bases. This CDR3 is 13 amino acids long. Unmatched junction bases numbered 7, after V lost 5 bases and J lost 4 bases. Germline lookup yields CDR1 DFQATT and CDR2 SNEGSKA (reference sequence). The CDR3 nucleotides are TGCAGTGCTCAGATGGAGCGGGAGTACGAGCAGTACTTC. Protein product: CSAQMEREYEQYF.

J is TRBJ1-1 and V is TRBV28, with no clear D. The CDR3 totals 12 residues. Trimming cost V 8 bases and J 5 bases, with 12 bases left between them. Germline CDR1 MDHEN, CDR2 SYDVKM. CDR3 sequence: CASSAVLTEAFF. For the CDR3, the DNA is TGTGCCAGCTCGGCGGTCCTTACTGAAGCTTTCTTT.

V and J are TRBV12-3 or TRBV12-4 and TRBJ1-2; tentatively, D is TRBD1 (6 bases). Trimming pared 7 bases from V and 4 bases from J, leaving 16 bases between. CDR3 length: 14 amino acids. Written as DNA, the CDR3 is TGTGCCAGCACCTCCGGACAGTATGTCTATGGCTACACCTTC. Its translation is CASTSGQYVYGYTF.

V is TRBV24-1 and J is TRBJ2-3, with D unclear. Per germline, CDR1 KGHDR and CDR2 SFDVKD. Trimming cost V 0 bases and J 1 base, with 4 bases left between them. The CDR3 is 14 amino acids. CDR3 protein: CATSDLAGTDTQYF. The CDR3 DNA reads TGTGCCACCAGTGATTTGGCAGGCACAGATACGCAGTATTTT.